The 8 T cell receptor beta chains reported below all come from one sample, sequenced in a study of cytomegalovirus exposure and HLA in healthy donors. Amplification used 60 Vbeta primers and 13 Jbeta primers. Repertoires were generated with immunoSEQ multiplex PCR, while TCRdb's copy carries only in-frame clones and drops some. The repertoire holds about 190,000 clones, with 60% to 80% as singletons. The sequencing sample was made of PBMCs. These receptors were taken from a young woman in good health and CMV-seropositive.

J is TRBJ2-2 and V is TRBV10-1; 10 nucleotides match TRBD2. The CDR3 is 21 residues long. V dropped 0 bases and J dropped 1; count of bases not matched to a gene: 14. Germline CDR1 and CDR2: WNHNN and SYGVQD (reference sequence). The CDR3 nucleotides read TGCGCCAGCAGTGAGTCGACTCCTAGCGGGGGCCCTTATCAGAACACCGGGGAGCTGTTTTTT. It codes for CASSESTPSGGPYQNTGELFF.

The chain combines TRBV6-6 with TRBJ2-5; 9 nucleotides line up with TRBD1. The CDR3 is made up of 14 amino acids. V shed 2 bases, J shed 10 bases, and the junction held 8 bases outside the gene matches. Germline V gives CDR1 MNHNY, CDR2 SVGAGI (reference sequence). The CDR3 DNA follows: TGTGCCAGCAGTTACGGGACAGGGAGGGTGGGCCAGTACTTC. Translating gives CASSYGTGRVGQYF.

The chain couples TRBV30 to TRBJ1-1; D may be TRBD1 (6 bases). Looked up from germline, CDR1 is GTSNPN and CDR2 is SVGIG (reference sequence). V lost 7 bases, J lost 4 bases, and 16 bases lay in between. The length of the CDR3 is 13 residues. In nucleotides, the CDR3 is TGTGCCTATTTGGGGGGGCTTGCCACTGAAGCTTTCTTT. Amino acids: CAYLGGLATEAFF.

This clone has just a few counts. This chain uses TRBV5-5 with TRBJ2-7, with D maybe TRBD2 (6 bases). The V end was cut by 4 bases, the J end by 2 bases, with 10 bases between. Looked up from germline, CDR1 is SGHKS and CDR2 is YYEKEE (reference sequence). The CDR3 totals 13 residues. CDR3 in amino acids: CASSRREAYEQYF. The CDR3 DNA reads TGTGCCAGCAGCAGGCGGGAAGCCTACGAGCAGTACTTC.

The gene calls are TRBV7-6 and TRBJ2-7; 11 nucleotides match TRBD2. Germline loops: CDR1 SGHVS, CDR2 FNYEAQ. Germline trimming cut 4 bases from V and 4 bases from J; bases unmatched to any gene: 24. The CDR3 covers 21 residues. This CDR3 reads CASSWRPGTSGRDIRIYEQYF. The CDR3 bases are TGTGCCAGCAGCTGGCGCCCCGGAACTAGCGGGAGAGACATAAGGATTTACGAGCAGTACTTC.

The CDR3 DNA sequence: TGTGCCAGCAGGACAGGGCCTGTCGGGGAGCTGTTTTTT. Amino acid sequence: CASRTGPVGELFF. The chain carries TRBV6-6 and TRBJ2-2; 7 nucleotides align to TRBD1. The CDR3 has 13 residues. V trimming: 6 bases; J trimming: 7 bases; junction bases outside the gene matches: 5. Per the germline V gene, CDR1 is MNHNY and CDR2 is SVGAGI (reference sequence).

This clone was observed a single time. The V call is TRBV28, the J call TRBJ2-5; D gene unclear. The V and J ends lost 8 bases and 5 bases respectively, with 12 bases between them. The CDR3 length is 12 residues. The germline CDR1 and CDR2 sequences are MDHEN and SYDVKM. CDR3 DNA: TGTGCCAGCGTACTCGGCGGTGAGACCCAGTACTTC. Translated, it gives CASVLGGETQYF.

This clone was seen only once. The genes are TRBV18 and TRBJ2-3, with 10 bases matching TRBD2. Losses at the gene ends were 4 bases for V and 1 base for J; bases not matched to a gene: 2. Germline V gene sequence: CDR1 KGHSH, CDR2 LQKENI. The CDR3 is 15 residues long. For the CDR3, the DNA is TGTGCCAGCTCACTTGGACTAGCGGGCACAGATACGCAGTATTTT. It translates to CASSLGLAGTDTQYF.